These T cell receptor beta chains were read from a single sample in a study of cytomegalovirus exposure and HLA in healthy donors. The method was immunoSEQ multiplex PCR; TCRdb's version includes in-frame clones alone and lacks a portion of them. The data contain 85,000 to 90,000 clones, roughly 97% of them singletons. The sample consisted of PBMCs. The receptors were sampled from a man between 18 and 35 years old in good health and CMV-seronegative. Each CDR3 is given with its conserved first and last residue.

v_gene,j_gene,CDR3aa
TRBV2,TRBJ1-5,CASSEFSHSNQPQHF
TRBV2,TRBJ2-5,CASGQGIQETQYF
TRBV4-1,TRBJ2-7,CASSQPTSAYEQYF
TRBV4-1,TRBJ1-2,CASSRGVRERPNYGYTF
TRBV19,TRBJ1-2,CASIPRAGQNYGYTF
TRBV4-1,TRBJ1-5,CASSHGDRESNQPQHF
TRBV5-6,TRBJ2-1,CASSVTSGRGDEQFF
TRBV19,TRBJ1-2,CASSHGGYTF
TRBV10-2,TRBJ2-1,CASSEEGGTYNEQFF
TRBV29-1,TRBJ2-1,CSVGSGRMNEQFF
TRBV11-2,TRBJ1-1,CASSSVFGTPEAFF
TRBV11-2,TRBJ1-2,CASSLGTGSGYTF
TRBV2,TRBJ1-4,CASSLRGQLDEKLFF
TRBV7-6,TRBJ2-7,CASSPALAGIPYEQYF
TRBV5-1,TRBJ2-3,CASRLLGSGTDTQYF
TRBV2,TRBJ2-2,CASKLAVSNTGELFF
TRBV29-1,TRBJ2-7,CSVVGGSFFHEQYF
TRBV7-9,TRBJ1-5,CASSQSRVVGNQPQHF
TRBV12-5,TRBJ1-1,CASGNPRGWTEAFF
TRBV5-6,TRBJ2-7,CASSNPRRVTSYEQYF
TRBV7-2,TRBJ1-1,CASSLMLQFTEAFF
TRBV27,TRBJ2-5,CASSPTQGDRETQYF
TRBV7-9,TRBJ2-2,CASSQTAGQAGELFF
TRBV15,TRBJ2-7,CATSRGDFSSYEQYF
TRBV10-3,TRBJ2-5,CAISEGDSRETQYF
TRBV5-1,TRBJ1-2,CASSRDRVHGYTF
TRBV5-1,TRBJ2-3,CASSFFSSSGSTDTQYF
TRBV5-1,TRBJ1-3,CASSLVTVSSGNTIYF
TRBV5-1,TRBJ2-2,CASSLESGRATGELFF
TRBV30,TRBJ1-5,CAWSPNIDQPQHF
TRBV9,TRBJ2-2,CASSVGEDRIVLGELFF
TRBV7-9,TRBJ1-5,CASSRQGMRQPQHF
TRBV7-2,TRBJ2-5,CASSQGENYQETQYF
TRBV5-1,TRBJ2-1,CASSLEGASGYNEQFF
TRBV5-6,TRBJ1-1,CASSLGYNEAFF
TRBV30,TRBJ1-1,CAWRKGQGGTEAFF
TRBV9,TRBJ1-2,CASSADSYGYTF
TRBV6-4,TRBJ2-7,CASRPGAAGRSRRYEQYF
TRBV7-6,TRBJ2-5,CASSLGTDRWETQYF
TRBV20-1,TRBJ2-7,CSSSGIGQGSF
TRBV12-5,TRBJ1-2,CASGLPAGQYGYTF
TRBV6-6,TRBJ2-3,CASSWDITDTQYF
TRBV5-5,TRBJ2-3,CASSLDRLAGAGDTQYF
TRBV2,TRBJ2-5,CASEMEGLNQETQYF
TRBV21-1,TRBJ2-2,CASSKVGKGPGSGSHTGELFF
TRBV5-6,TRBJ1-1,CASSRTLNTEAFF
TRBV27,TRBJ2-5,CASSLSTGGMTQYF
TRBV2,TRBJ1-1,CASSVSVDAGTEAFF
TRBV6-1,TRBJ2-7,CASISGGSYEQYF
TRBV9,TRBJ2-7,CASSVGGEVSYEQYF
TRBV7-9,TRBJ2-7,CASSLSQGEFRYEQYF